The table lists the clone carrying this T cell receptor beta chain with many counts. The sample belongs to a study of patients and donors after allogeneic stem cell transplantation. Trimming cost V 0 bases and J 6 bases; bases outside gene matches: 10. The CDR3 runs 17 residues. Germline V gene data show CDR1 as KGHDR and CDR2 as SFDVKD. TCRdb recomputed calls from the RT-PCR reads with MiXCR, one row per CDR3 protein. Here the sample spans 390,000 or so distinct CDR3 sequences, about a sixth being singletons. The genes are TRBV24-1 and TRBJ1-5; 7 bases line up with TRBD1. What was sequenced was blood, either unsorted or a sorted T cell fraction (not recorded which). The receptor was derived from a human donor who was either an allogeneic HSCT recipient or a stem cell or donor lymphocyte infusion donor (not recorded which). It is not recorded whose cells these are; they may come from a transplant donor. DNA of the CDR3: TGTGCCACCAGTGATTTGTTAAGGGGGGGACAGCCTCAGCCCCAGCATTTT. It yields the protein CATSDLLRGGQPQPQHF.